Presented here are 7 T cell receptor beta chains from one specimen sequenced in a study of cytomegalovirus exposure and HLA in healthy donors. PCR used 60 Vbeta primers and 13 Jbeta primers. The assay was immunoSEQ multiplex PCR, and TCRdb's table has in-frame clones only and misses some. The sample holds 200,000 to 250,000 clones, less than 85% seen once. The sample consisted of PBMCs. These receptors originate from a girl between 2 and 10 years old in good health and CMV-seronegative.

The J gene is TRBJ1-1, the V gene TRBV6-1; possible D gene TRBD1, 6 bases. V was cut by 4 bases and J by 4 bases, with 19 bases left in between. This CDR3 contains 16 residues. Germline loops: CDR1 MNHNS, CDR2 SASEGT. The CDR3 DNA reads TGTGCCAGCAGTGGCCGGGCAGGGGCGTCGGTCACTGAAGCTTTCTTT. This sequence encodes CASSGRAGASVTEAFF.

The V call is TRBV5-5, the J call TRBJ1-1, with TRBD1 as a possible D gene (5 bases). This CDR3 is 15 amino acids long. V was pared by 0 bases and J by 6 bases, with 15 bases between. Per germline, CDR1 SGHKS and CDR2 YYEKEE (reference sequence). DNA of the CDR3: TGTGCCAGCAGCTTGGAAGGCGGGGGTATGGCTGAAGCTTTCTTT. Translation: CASSLEGGGMAEAFF.

J is TRBJ2-1 and V is TRBV7-6; maybe TRBD1 (6 bases). V was trimmed by 4 bases and J by 5 bases, leaving 9 bases between them. Germline loops: CDR1 SGHVS, CDR2 FNYEAQ. The CDR3 covers 13 residues. The DNA of the CDR3 is TGTGCCAGCAGCTCCGGGGACAACAATGAGCAGTTCTTC. Translating it yields CASSSGDNNEQFF.

This rearrangement joins TRBV4-1 to TRBJ1-1, with D tentatively TRBD1 (5 bases). CDR3 length: 19 residues. Germline CDR1 MGHRA, CDR2 YSYEKL. V lost 2 bases, J lost 2 bases, and 24 bases lay in between. The DNA of the CDR3 is TGCGCCAGCAGCCAAACCACCGCCCAGGGATTTTGGGCAAACACTGAAGCTTTCTTT. As protein: CASSQTTAQGFWANTEAFF.

The rearrangement uses TRBV11-2 and TRBJ1-2; D gene ambiguous. V was cut by 1 base and J by 11 bases, with 14 bases left in between. CDR1 is SGHAT and CDR2 is FQNNGV in the germline V gene. This CDR3 comprises 13 residues. The CDR3 coding sequence is TGTGCCAGCAGCTTAGGTCCCACGGTGAGGTACACCTTC. The encoded protein is CASSLGPTVRYTF. The full variable domain, with the rest looked up from reference TRBV11-2 and TRBJ1-2, is EAGVAQSPRYKIIEKRQSVAFWCNPISGHATLYWYQQILGQGPKLLIQFQNNGVVDDSQLPKDRFSAERLKGVDSTLKIQPAKLEDSAVYLCASSLGPTVRYTFGSGTRLTVV.

The rearrangement links TRBV4-1 to TRBJ1-5, with D uncertain. Trimming shortened V by 3 bases and J by 7 bases, and 10 bases separated the two germline ends. This CDR3 has 13 amino acids. Germline assignment: CDR1 MGHRA and CDR2 YSYEKL. DNA of the CDR3: TGCGCCAGCAGCCAGACATACCAGCAGCCCCAGCATTTT. Translation: CASSQTYQQPQHF.

The chain carries TRBV9 and TRBJ1-2, with D maybe TRBD1 (5 bases). The length of the CDR3 is 13 residues. Germline lookup yields CDR1 SGDLS and CDR2 YYNGEE. Between the trimmed V and J ends, which lost 4 bases and 4 bases, there was a span of 11 bases. This CDR3 reads CASSQLDSYGYTF. The DNA for the CDR3 is TGTGCCAGCAGCCAACTCGACAGCTATGGCTACACCTTC. Combining the CDR3 with reference TRBV9 and TRBJ1-2 gives the whole variable domain DSGVTQTPKHLITATGQRVTLRCSPRSGDLSVYWYQQSLDQGLQFLIQYYNGEERAKGNILERFSAQQFPDLHSELNLSSLELGDSALYFCASSQLDSYGYTFGSGTRLTVV.